This is a list of T cell receptor beta chains from one sample in a study of blood T cell repertoires in COVID-19. TCRdb's table, derived via immunoSEQ multiplex PCR, lists solely in-frame clones and lacks some. This table holds some 130,000 clones, about 85% found once. Sequenced: peripheral blood. The receptors shown here come from a man aged 80 or over with acute or convalescent COVID-19. The CDR3 runs from the conserved cysteine through the conserved F or W. A D gene is named only where the DNA matches it firmly. Some rows mark clone size as missing; the rest say once, few, many or name a class of expanded clone.

d_call,clone_size,j_call,v_call,cdr3_nt,cdr3_aa
TRBD2,.,TRBJ2-3,TRBV2,TGTGCCAGCAGTGTACTCTGGGGAGGGTTGGGCACAGATACGCAGTATTTT,CASSVLWGGLGTDTQYF
TRBD1,.,TRBJ2-6,TRBV5-1,TGCGCCAGCAGCGTCGGACAGGGGGCTGGGGCCAACGTCCTGACTTTC,CASSVGQGAGANVLTF
.,.,TRBJ2-7,TRBV10-3,TGTGCCATCACCGCGGGGACAGCGCTTTCCTACGAGCAGTACTTC,CAITAGTALSYEQYF
.,.,TRBJ1-6,TRBV19,TGTGCCAGTAGTCCCACCCTAACAGGTTTATATTCACCCCTCCACTTT,CASSPTLTGLYSPLHF
.,.,TRBJ1-4,TRBV3-1/TRBV3-2,TGTGCCAGCATGGAGGGGAAAGAGGTTGATGAAAAACTGTTTTTT,CASMEGKEVDEKLFF
.,.,TRBJ1-2,TRBV5-5,TGTGCCAGCAGCGAGGGAATTCTTGGCTACACCTTC,CASSEGILGYTF
TRBD1,.,TRBJ2-6,TRBV19,TGTGCCGGGAGCGGGACAGGGTCTGGGGCCAACGTCCTGACTTTC,CAGSGTGSGANVLTF
.,many,TRBJ1-3,TRBV7-9,TGTGCCAGCAGCTTAAGGGTGGAAGGTGCCATCGCGGGGAACACCATATATTTT,CASSLRVEGAIAGNTIYF
TRBD1,.,TRBJ2-7,TRBV29-1,TGCAGCGTTGAGCCGGGACAGGGGACATACGAGCAGTACTTC,CSVEPGQGTYEQYF
TRBD2,once,TRBJ2-1,TRBV6-5,TGTGCCAGCAGTTACTGGAGCGGGGGGGCTGGAAATGAGCAGTTCTTC,CASSYWSGGAGNEQFF
TRBD1,.,TRBJ2-2,TRBV14,TGTGCCAGCAGCCACGGACAGGGCGACACCGGGGAGCTGTTTTTT,CASSHGQGDTGELFF
.,.,TRBJ1-2,TRBV5-1,TGCGCCAGCAGCTTGAGTCTAGGGGCGAATGGCTACACCTTC,CASSLSLGANGYTF
.,.,TRBJ2-2,TRBV15,TGTGCCACCAGCAACACTAGACCGCCGAACACCGGGGAGCTGTTTTTT,CATSNTRPPNTGELFF
TRBD1,.,TRBJ1-4,TRBV2,TGTGCCAGCAGTGAAAATCGGGACAGCGAAAAACTGTTTTTT,CASSENRDSEKLFF
.,.,TRBJ1-2,TRBV6-5,TGTGCCAGCAGTTACTCACCAGGGCCTAATGGCTACACCTTC,CASSYSPGPNGYTF
.,.,TRBJ1-2,TRBV24-1,TGTGCCACCAGTGATGTTAGTAATGGCTACACCTTC,CATSDVSNGYTF
TRBD1,.,TRBJ2-7,TRBV28,TGTGCCAGCAGTCTCCGGGACAGACACTCCTACGAGCAGTACTTC,CASSLRDRHSYEQYF
TRBD1,.,TRBJ1-4,TRBV27,TGTGCCAGCAGTCCCGACAGGGGAGGTGAAAAACTGTTTTTT,CASSPDRGGEKLFF
.,.,TRBJ2-2,TRBV25-1,TGTGCCAGCAGGCCACAGACAGGACTAGCGAACACCGGGGAGCTGTTTTTT,CASRPQTGLANTGELFF
TRBD1,.,TRBJ2-1,TRBV6-2/TRBV6-3,TGTGCCAGCAGTCGGGACAGCTACTACAATGAGCAGTTCTTC,CASSRDSYYNEQFF
TRBD2,.,TRBJ2-1,TRBV11-3,TGTGCCAGCAGCTTGAAATCGGGGGGTGAGCAGTTCTTC,CASSLKSGGEQFF
.,.,TRBJ1-2,TRBV28,TGTGCCAGCACCAGCCCAGGCTATGGCTACACCTTC,CASTSPGYGYTF
.,.,TRBJ1-1,TRBV5-1,TGCGCCAGCACCCGAGGGGGTGTAAACACTGAAGCTTTCTTT,CASTRGGVNTEAFF
TRBD1,.,TRBJ1-2,TRBV27,TGTGCCAGCAGTAGGACAGGGGACTATGGCTACACCTTC,CASSRTGDYGYTF
.,.,TRBJ1-6,TRBV19,TGTGCCAGTAGTATTAGGGGTCGGGACATAAGGGCAATTTCACCCCTCCACTTT,CASSIRGRDIRAISPLHF
.,.,TRBJ1-6,TRBV27,TGTGCCAGCAGTTTCAGGGCGGATAATTCACCCCTCCACTTT,CASSFRADNSPLHF
TRBD2,.,TRBJ2-1,TRBV27,TGTGCCAGCAGACCCAGCGGGAGTTTCTACAATGAGCAGTTCTTC,CASRPSGSFYNEQFF
.,.,TRBJ2-3,TRBV10-3,TGTGCCATCAGTGACGGGTCGGGGAGGACAGATACGCAGTATTTT,CAISDGSGRTDTQYF
TRBD1,.,TRBJ1-2,TRBV24-1,TGTGCCACCAGTGGTACCGGGACAGGGGACGGCTACACCTTC,CATSGTGTGDGYTF
.,once,TRBJ1-5,TRBV24-1,TGTGCCACCAGTGGTCCGAAGACAGGAACTTATAGCAATCAGCCCCAGCATTTT,CATSGPKTGTYSNQPQHF
.,.,TRBJ2-4,TRBV5-5,TGTGCCAGCAGCCGTCTCGGGTCCAAAAACATTCAGTACTTC,CASSRLGSKNIQYF
.,once,TRBJ1-2,TRBV12-3/TRBV12-4,TGTGCCAGCAGTTTAAGGACAGCTGGTGGCTACACCTTC,CASSLRTAGGYTF
.,.,TRBJ1-5,TRBV19,TGTGCCAGTAGTGCAGGGTACGGCAATCAGCCCCAGCATTTT,CASSAGYGNQPQHF
TRBD2,.,TRBJ2-5,TRBV5-1,TGCGCCAGCAGCTTAGGAAGCGGGGGGGTTGAAGAGACCCAGTACTTC,CASSLGSGGVEETQYF
.,.,TRBJ1-4,TRBV13,TGTGCCAGCAGCTTAGGCCAGGCCGCAACTAATGAAAAACTGTTTTTT,CASSLGQAATNEKLFF
TRBD2,.,TRBJ2-3,TRBV7-6,TGTGCCAGCAGCTCGGGACTAGCGGGAGGGGCTAGCACAGATACGCAGTATTTT,CASSSGLAGGASTDTQYF
.,.,TRBJ1-3,TRBV4-2,TGTGCCAGCAGCCAAGGGACAACAGGAAACACCATATATTTT,CASSQGTTGNTIYF
.,.,TRBJ1-2,TRBV10-3,TGTGCCATCAGTGATTCCGTAGCTAACTATGGCTACACCTTC,CAISDSVANYGYTF
.,.,TRBJ2-1,TRBV19,TGTGCCAGTAGTGCAGCGGTTTCCTACAATGAGCAGTTCTTC,CASSAAVSYNEQFF
.,.,TRBJ2-7,TRBV5-4,TGTGCCAGCAGCCGGGAAGCGGCAACCTACGAGCAGTACTTC,CASSREAATYEQYF
TRBD1,once,TRBJ1-1,TRBV10-3,TGTGCCATCAAAGTGGCGGACAGGGACACTGAAGCTTTCTTT,CAIKVADRDTEAFF
TRBD2,.,TRBJ2-5,TRBV11-2,TGTGCCAGCAGCTTAGCGGGCGGGGGGACCCAGTACTTC,CASSLAGGGTQYF
.,.,TRBJ1-1,TRBV2,TGTGCCAGCAGTGAAGAGGAGTTCACTGAAGCTTTCTTT,CASSEEEFTEAFF
.,.,TRBJ2-7,TRBV6-5,TGTGCCAGCAGCCGCGCAGGGTTGGATCGCGAGCAGTACTTC,CASSRAGLDREQYF
TRBD1,.,TRBJ1-5,TRBV6-4,TGTGCCAGCAGGGGGCGACAGGGGTGGTATCAGCCCCAGCATTTT,CASRGRQGWYQPQHF
TRBD1,.,TRBJ2-7,TRBV25-1,TGTGCCACCACCCCGGACAGGATCTCCTACGAGCAGTACTTC,CATTPDRISYEQYF
.,.,TRBJ1-1,TRBV4-2,TGTGCCAGCAGCTCCCTCGACAGGACAGACACTGAAGCTTTCTTT,CASSSLDRTDTEAFF
TRBD2,few,TRBJ2-7,TRBV11-2,TGTGCCAGCAGCTCTGGGGACGGGAGGGAGCAGTACTTC,CASSSGDGREQYF
.,.,TRBJ1-5,TRBV30,TGTGCCTGGAGTGTAAAGGACAGAGGCAATCAGCCCCAGCATTTT,CAWSVKDRGNQPQHF
.,.,TRBJ1-1,TRBV28,TGTGCCAGCAGTCTACCTCAGGGCAGGGAAGCTTTCTTT,CASSLPQGREAFF
.,.,TRBJ2-6,TRBV28,TGTGCCAGCAGTGCGGACTACTCTGGGGCCAACGTCCTGACTTTC,CASSADYSGANVLTF
.,.,TRBJ2-3,TRBV28,TGTGCCAGCAGCCTGATGGTGGAGGGGGCGGGAGATACGCAGTATTTT,CASSLMVEGAGDTQYF
.,.,TRBJ2-5,TRBV7-6,TGTGCCAGCAGCTTAGACCCAGGGAGGGAGACCCAGTACTTC,CASSLDPGRETQYF
.,.,TRBJ1-2,TRBV19,TGTGCCAGTCTCGACAGGTCCCTCGGCTACACCTTC,CASLDRSLGYTF
.,.,TRBJ1-1,TRBV2,TGTGCCTCCAGGCTGCGTTTGAACACTGAAGCTTTCTTT,CASRLRLNTEAFF
.,.,TRBJ2-2,TRBV19,TGTGCCAGTAGGCGGACAGCTACCGGGGAGCTGTTTTTT,CASRRTATGELFF
TRBD1,.,TRBJ2-7,TRBV7-9,TGTGCCAGCACCGGGCCCTCGGGACAGGTCCACGAGCAGTACTTC,CASTGPSGQVHEQYF
.,.,TRBJ2-3,TRBV4-2,TGTGCCAGCAGCCAAGATGGAGGCGGGTCTAGCACAGATACGCAGTATTTT,CASSQDGGGSSTDTQYF